This T cell receptor beta chain was identified during a study of blood T cell repertoires in COVID-19. The assay was immunoSEQ multiplex PCR, and TCRdb's table has in-frame clones only and misses some. The top ten clones hold roughly 5% of a sample with over 90,000 clones, over 75% of them seen once. Germline CDR1 is SNHLY and CDR2 is FYNNEI. The CDR3 consists of 13 residues. V gave up 8 bases and J gave up 0 bases, with 10 bases separating them. The J gene is TRBJ1-1, the V gene TRBV2; D is perhaps TRBD1 (5 bases). This clonotype originated in a man between 50 and 59 years old with acute or convalescent COVID-19. Sequencing was carried out using peripheral blood. The CDR3 region has the DNA TGTGCCAGCGGGGCCGAGATGAACACTGAAGCTTTCTTT. Amino acid sequence: CASGAEMNTEAFF.